This T cell receptor (beta chain) comes out of a study of response to subunit inactivated influenza vaccine. Points from the study as a whole: Each seasonal influenza vaccination, the authors suggested, recruits few new T cells.

Germline V gene lookup returns CDR1 LNHNV and CDR2 YYDKDF (reference sequence). The V end was cut by 2 bases, the J end by 0 bases, with 12 bases between. This CDR3 is built from 16 residues. A remark on this clonotype: The antigen is not known.

TCRdb independently ran MiXCR on the RT-PCR reads; one entry per CDR3 protein. The sample records under 950,000 distinct CDR3 sequences, about 20% being singletons. The TCR was taken from a man between 45 and 60 years old who received an inactivated influenza vaccine. The chain carries TRBV15 and TRBJ2-3, with D perhaps matching TRBD1 (6 bases). Sequencing used PBMCs from blood, obtained around 5 days after vaccination. CDR3 residues: CATSRPGQTSTDTQYF. DNA for the CDR3: TGTGCCACCAGCAGACCCGGACAGACAAGCACAGATACGCAGTATTTT.